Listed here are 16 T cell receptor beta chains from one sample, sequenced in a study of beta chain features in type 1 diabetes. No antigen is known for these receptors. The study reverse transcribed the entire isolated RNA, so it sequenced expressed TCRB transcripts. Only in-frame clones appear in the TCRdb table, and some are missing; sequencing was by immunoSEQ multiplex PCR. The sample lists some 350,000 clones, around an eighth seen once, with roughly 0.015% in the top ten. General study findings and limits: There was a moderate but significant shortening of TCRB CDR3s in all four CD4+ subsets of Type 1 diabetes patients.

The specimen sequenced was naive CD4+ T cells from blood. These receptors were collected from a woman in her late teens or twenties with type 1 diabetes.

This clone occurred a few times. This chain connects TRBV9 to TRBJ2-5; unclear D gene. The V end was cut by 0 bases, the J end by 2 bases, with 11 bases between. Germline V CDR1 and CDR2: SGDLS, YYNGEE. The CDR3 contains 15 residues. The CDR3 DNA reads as TGTGCCAGCAGCGTAGACCCCGGCAGGCAAGAGACCCAGTACTTC. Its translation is CASSVDPGRQETQYF.

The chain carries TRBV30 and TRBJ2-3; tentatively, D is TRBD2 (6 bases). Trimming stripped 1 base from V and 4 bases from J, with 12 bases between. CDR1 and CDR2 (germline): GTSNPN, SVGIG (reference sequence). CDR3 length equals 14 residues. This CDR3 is CAWSGRETSDTQYF. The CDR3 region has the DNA TGTGCCTGGAGTGGACGGGAGACGTCAGATACGCAGTATTTT.

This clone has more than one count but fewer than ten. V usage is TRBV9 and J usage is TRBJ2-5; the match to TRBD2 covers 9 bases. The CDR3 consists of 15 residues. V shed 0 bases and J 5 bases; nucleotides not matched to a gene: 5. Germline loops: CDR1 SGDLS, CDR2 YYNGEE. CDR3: CASSVVSSGKETQYF. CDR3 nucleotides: TGTGCCAGCAGCGTAGTGTCTAGCGGGAAGGAGACCCAGTACTTC. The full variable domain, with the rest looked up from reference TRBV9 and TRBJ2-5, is DSGVTQTPKHLITATGQRVTLRCSPRSGDLSVYWYQQSLDQGLQFLIQYYNGEERAKGNILERFSAQQFPDLHSELNLSSLELGDSALYFCASSVVSSGKETQYFGPGTRLLVL.

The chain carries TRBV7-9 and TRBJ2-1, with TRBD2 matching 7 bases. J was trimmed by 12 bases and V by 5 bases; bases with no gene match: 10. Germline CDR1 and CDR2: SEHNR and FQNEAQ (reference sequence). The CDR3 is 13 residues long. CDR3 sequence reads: CASSPPQRDLQFF. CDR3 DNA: TGTGCCAGCAGCCCCCCCCAGCGGGACTTGCAGTTCTTC.

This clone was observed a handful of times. The CDR3 sequence is CASSYTRTGEGYTF. CDR3 nucleotides: TGTGCCAGCAGCTACACCCGGACAGGGGAAGGCTACACCTTC. The rearrangement uses TRBV2 and TRBJ1-2, with 9 bases lining up with TRBD1. The CDR3 has 14 residues. The V and J ends lost 6 bases and 8 bases, in that order; junction bases with no gene match: 10. Germline CDR1 is SNHLY and CDR2 is FYNNEI.

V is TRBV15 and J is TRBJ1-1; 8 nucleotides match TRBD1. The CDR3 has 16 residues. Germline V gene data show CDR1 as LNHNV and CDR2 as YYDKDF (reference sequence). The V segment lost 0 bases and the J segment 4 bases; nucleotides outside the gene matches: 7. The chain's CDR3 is CATSRDRAGGVTEAFF. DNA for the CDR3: TGTGCCACCAGCAGAGATCGGGCAGGGGGCGTCACTGAAGCTTTCTTT.

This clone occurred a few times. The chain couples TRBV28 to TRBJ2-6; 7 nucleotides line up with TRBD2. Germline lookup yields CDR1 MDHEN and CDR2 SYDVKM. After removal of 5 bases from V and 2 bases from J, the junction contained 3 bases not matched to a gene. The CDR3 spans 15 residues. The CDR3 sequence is CASSHRGAGANVLTF. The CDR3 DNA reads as TGTGCCAGCAGTCACCGGGGGGCTGGGGCCAACGTCCTGACTTTC.

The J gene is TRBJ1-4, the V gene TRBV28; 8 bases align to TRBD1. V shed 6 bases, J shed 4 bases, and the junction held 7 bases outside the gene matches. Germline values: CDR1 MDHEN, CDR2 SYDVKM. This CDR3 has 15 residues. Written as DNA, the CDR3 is TGTGCCAGCAGCCCGACAGGGGCCGGTAATGAAAAACTGTTTTTT. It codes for CASSPTGAGNEKLFF.

DNA for the CDR3: TGTGCCAGCAGCTTAGTCGCAGGGGGTGGGGGCAACAATGAGCAGTTCTTC. This translates into CASSLVAGGGGNNEQFF. V is TRBV7-9 and J is TRBJ2-1, with 7 bases fitting TRBD1. V lost 1 base, J lost 5 bases, and 11 bases stayed unmatched. Germline V gene lookup returns CDR1 SEHNR and CDR2 FQNEAQ (reference sequence). The CDR3 is 17 residues long.

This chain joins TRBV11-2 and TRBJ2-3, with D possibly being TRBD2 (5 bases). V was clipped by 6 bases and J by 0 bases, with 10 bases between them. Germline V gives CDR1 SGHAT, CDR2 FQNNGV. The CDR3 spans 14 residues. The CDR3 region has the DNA TGTGCCAGCAGAGGAGGTCCTAGCACAGATACGCAGTATTTT. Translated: CASRGGPSTDTQYF.

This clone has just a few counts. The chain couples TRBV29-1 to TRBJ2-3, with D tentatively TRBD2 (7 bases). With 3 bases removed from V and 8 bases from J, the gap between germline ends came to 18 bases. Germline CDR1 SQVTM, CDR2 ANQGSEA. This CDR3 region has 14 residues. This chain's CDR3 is CSVDQGRVGGTQYF. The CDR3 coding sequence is TGCAGCGTTGACCAGGGGAGGGTCGGGGGTACGCAGTATTTT.

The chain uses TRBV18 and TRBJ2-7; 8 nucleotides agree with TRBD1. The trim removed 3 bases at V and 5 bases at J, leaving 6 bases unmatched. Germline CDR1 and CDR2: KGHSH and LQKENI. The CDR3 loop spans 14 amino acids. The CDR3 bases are TGTGCCAGCTCACCCGGGACAGGACGCGACGAGCAGTACTTC. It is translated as CASSPGTGRDEQYF.

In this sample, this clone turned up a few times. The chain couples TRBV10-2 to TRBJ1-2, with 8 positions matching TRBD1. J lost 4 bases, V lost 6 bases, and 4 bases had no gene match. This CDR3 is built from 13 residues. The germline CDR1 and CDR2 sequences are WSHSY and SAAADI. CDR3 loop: CASSGQGGYGYTF. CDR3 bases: TGCGCCAGCAGCGGACAGGGCGGCTATGGCTACACCTTC.

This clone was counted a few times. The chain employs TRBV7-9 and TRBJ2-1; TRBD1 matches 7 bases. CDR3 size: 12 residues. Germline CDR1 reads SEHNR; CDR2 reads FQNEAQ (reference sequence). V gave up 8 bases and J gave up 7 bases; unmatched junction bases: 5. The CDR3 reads CASGAGGNEQFF. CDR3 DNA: TGTGCCAGCGGGGCAGGGGGTAATGAGCAGTTCTTC.

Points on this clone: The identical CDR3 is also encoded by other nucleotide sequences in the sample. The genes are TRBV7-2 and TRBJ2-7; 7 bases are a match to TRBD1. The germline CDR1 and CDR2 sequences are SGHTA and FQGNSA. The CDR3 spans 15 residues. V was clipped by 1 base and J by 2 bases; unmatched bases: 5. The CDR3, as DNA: TGTGCCAGCAGCTTAGGACAGGGCCTAACCTACGAGCAGTACTTC. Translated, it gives CASSLGQGLTYEQYF. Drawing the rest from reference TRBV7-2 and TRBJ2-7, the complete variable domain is GAGVSQSPSNKVTEKGKDVELRCDPISGHTALYWYRQSLGQGLEFLIYFQGNSAPDKSGLPSDRFSAERTGGSVSTLTIQRTQQEDSAVYLCASSLGQGLTYEQYFGPGTRLTVT.

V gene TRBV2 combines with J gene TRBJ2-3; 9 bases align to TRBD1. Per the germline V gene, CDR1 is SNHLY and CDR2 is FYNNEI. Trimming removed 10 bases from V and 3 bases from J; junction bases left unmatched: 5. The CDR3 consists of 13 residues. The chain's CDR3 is CATRQGGTDTQYF. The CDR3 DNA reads TGTGCCACCCGACAGGGGGGAACAGATACGCAGTATTTT.